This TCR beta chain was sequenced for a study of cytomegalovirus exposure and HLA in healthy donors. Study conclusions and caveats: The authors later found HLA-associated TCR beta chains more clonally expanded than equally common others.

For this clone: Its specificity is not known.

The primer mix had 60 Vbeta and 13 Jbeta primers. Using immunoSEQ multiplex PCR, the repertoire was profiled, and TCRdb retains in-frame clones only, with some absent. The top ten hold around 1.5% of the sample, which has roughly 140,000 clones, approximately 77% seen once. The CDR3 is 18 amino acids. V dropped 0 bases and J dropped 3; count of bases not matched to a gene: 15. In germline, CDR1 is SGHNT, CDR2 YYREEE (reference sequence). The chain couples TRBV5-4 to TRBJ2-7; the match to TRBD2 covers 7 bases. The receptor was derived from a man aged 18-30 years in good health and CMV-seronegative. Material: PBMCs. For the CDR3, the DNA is TGTGCCAGCAGCTTGGTCCGGCGGGAGTCGGGATGGGACTACGAGCAGTACTTC. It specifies CASSLVRRESGWDYEQYF.